Listed below are T cell receptor beta chains from one sample, sequenced in a study of shared T cell receptors in the human thymus. TCRdb keeps only in-frame clones here, not all; method: immunoSEQ multiplex PCR. Here the sample spans over 450,000 clones, approximately 80% being singletons. These sequences were also reported in another study, on human thymus T cells.

The source material was thymocytes. All receptors derive from a boy younger than two with a congenital heart defect. CDR3s include the opening cysteine and the closing phenylalanine or tryptophan. The order of the fields is J gene, V gene, D gene, CDR3 protein. D genes are given only for firm matches.

j_gene: TRBJ2-3
v_gene: TRBV5-1
d_gene: TRBD2
CDR3aa: CASRRGRQPTDTQYF

j_gene: TRBJ1-2
v_gene: TRBV14
d_gene: NA
CDR3aa: CASTSGAGLMGGYTF

j_gene: TRBJ2-7
v_gene: TRBV27
d_gene: TRBD1
CDR3aa: CASSLSGTGEQYF

j_gene: TRBJ1-3
v_gene: TRBV18
d_gene: NA
CDR3aa: CASSPGWRNTIYF

j_gene: TRBJ2-1
v_gene: TRBV19
d_gene: NA
CDR3aa: CASTNRGWTEYNEQFF

j_gene: TRBJ1-1
v_gene: TRBV5-1
d_gene: TRBD1
CDR3aa: CASSSRTGGLDTEAFF

j_gene: TRBJ2-3
v_gene: TRBV5-1
d_gene: TRBD2
CDR3aa: CASSLTASGSAPLGKQYF

j_gene: TRBJ2-2
v_gene: TRBV19
d_gene: NA
CDR3aa: CASTNNYTGELFF

j_gene: TRBJ2-5
v_gene: TRBV6-1
d_gene: TRBD2
CDR3aa: CASSEKGTSGRRGETQYF

j_gene: TRBJ1-2
v_gene: TRBV14
d_gene: TRBD1
CDR3aa: CASAPRGRNYGYTF

j_gene: TRBJ2-3
v_gene: TRBV29-1
d_gene: TRBD2
CDR3aa: CSVRKGSGRVTDTQYF

j_gene: TRBJ2-1
v_gene: TRBV4-2
d_gene: NA
CDR3aa: CASSQVERPNQREQFF

j_gene: TRBJ1-2
v_gene: TRBV19
d_gene: TRBD1
CDR3aa: CASSTTPRTGASYGYTF

j_gene: TRBJ2-7
v_gene: TRBV6-1
d_gene: NA
CDR3aa: CASSSKKSVYEQYF

j_gene: TRBJ1-1
v_gene: TRBV12-5
d_gene: NA
CDR3aa: CASDRTTHLSSVDTEAFF

j_gene: TRBJ2-7
v_gene: TRBV5-6
d_gene: TRBD2
CDR3aa: CASSPTAGGCEQYF

j_gene: TRBJ2-5
v_gene: TRBV29-1
d_gene: TRBD1
CDR3aa: CSVDGTGGGETQYF

j_gene: TRBJ2-7
v_gene: TRBV19
d_gene: TRBD1
CDR3aa: CASSGDRGDEQYF

j_gene: TRBJ2-5
v_gene: TRBV15
d_gene: NA
CDR3aa: CATSRVGGQKETQYF

j_gene: TRBJ1-1
v_gene: TRBV6-4
d_gene: NA
CDR3aa: CASSANFREHTEAFF

j_gene: TRBJ2-7
v_gene: TRBV14
d_gene: NA
CDR3aa: CASSQHVDILISYEQYF

j_gene: TRBJ1-4
v_gene: TRBV5-6
d_gene: NA
CDR3aa: CASSLGGRTLNEKLFF